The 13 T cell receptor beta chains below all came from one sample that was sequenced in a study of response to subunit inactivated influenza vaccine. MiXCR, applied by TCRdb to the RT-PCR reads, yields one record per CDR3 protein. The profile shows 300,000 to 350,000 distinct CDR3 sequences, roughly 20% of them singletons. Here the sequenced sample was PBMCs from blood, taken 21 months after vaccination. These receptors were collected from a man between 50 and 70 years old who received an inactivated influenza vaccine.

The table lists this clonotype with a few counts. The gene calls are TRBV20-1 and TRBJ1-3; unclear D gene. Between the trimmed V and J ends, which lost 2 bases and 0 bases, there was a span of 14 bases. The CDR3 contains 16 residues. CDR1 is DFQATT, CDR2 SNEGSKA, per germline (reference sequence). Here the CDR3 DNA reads TGCAGTGCTAGATCTTCTCAGGCTTACTCTGGAAACACCATATATTTT. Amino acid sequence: CSARSSQAYSGNTIYF.

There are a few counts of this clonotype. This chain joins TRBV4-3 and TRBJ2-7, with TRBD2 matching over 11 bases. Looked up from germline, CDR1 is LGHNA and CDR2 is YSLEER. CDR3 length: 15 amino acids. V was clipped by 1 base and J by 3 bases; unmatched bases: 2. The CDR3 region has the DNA TGCGCCAGCAGCCAAGGGACTAGCGGGTACTACGAGCAGTACTTC. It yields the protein CASSQGTSGYYEQYF.

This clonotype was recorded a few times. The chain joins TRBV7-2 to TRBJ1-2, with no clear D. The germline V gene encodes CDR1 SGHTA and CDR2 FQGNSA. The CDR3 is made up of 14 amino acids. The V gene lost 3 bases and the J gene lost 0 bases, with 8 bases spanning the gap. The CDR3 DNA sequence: TGTGCCAGCAGCTTCGGGCCAGCTAACTATGGCTACACCTTC. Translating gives CASSFGPANYGYTF.

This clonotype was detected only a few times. CDR3 sequence (DNA): TGTGCCAGCAGTCCTGGTGGCGGTCGCTCTGGAAACACCATATATTTT. Translation gives CASSPGGGRSGNTIYF. The gene calls are TRBV12-3 or TRBV12-4 and TRBJ1-3; D is ambiguous. CDR3 length equals 16 residues. V was clipped by 5 bases and J by 0 bases, with 14 bases between them.

Here the CDR3 DNA reads TGTGCCAGCAGTTTGAATTCCAATGAGCAGTTCTTC. Its translation: CASSLNSNEQFF. The V call is TRBV28, the J call TRBJ2-1; D not certain. Germline assignment: CDR1 MDHEN and CDR2 SYDVKM. V gave up 3 bases and J gave up 6 bases, with 6 bases separating them. This CDR3 has 12 residues. The whole variable domain, filled in from reference TRBV28 and TRBJ2-1, reads DVKVTQSSRYLVKRTGEKVFLECVQDMDHENMFWYRQDPGLGLRLIYFSYDVKMKEKGDIPEGYSVSREKKERFSLILESASTNQTSMYLCASSLNSNEQFFGPGTRLTVL.

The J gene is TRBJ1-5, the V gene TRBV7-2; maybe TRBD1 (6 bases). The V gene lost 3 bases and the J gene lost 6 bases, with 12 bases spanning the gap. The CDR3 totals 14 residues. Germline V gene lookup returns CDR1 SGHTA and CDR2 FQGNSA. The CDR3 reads CASSFLQGGQPQHF. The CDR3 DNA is TGTGCCAGCAGCTTCTTACAGGGCGGTCAGCCCCAGCATTTT.

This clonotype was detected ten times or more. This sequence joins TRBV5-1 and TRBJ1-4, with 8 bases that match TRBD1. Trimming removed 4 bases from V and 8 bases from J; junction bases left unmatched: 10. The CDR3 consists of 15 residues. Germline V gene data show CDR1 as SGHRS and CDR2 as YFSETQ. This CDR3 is CASSRWADRAEKLFF. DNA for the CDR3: TGCGCCAGCAGCCGATGGGCGGACAGGGCGGAAAAACTGTTTTTT.

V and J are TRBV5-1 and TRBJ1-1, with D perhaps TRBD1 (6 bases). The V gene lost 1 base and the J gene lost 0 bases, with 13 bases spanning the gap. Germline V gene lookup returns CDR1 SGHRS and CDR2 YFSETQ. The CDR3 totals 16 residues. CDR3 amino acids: CASSLSTGQVNTEAFF. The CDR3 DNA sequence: TGCGCCAGCAGCTTGTCAACAGGGCAAGTGAACACTGAAGCTTTCTTT.

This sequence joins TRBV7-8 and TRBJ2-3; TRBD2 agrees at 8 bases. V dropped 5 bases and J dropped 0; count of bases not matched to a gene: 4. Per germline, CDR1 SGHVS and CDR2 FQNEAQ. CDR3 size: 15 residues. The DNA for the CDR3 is TGTGCCAGCAGCCCACGGGAGGGGAGCACAGATACGCAGTATTTT. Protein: CASSPREGSTDTQYF. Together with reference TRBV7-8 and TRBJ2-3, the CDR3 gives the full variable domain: GAGVSQSPRYKVAKRGQDVALRCDPISGHVSLFWYQQALGQGPEFLTYFQNEAQLDKSGLPSDRFFAERPEGSVSTLKIQRTQQEDSAVYLCASSPREGSTDTQYFGPGTRLTVL.

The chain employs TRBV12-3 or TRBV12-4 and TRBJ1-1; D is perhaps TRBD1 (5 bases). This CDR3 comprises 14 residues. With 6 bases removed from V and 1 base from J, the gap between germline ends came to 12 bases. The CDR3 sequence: CASSTYGQNTEAFF. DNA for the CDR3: TGTGCCAGCAGCACGTACGGACAGAACACTGAAGCTTTCTTT.

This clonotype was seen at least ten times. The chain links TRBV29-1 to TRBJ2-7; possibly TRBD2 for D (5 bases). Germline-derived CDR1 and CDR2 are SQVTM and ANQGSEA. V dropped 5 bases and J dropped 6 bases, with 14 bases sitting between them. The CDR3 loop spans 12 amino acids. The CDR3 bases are TGCAGCGTTCTCGACGGAGGTCGCGAGCAGTACTTC. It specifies CSVLDGGREQYF.

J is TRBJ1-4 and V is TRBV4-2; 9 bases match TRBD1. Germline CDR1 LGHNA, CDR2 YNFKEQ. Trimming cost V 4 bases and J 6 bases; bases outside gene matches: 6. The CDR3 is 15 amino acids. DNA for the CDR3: TGTGCCAGCAGCCCAGGACAGGGGTCGGATGAAAAACTGTTTTTT. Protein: CASSPGQGSDEKLFF.

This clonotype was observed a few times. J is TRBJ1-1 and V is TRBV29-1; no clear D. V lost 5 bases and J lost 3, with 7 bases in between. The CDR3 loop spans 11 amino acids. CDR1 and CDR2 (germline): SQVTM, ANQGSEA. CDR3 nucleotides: TGCAGCGTTTCCTTTCACACTGAAGCTTTCTTT. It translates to CSVSFHTEAFF.